This TCR beta chain was identified during a study of blood T cell repertoires in COVID-19. Authors' analysis steps: Cell counts per sample came from amplifying reference gene primers. This table comes from immunoSEQ multiplex PCR, and its TCRdb copy is limited to in-frame clones, with some not included. V, J and clone size reflect that table, while D and trimming were determined from the DNA. The sample yields roughly 58,000 clones, roughly 70% seen once. CDR3 size: 13 residues. Per germline, CDR1 GTSNPN and CDR2 SVGIG (reference sequence). Trimming removed 2 bases from V and 4 bases from J, with 11 bases in between.

Sample: PBMCs or T cells enriched from blood (not recorded which). The rearrangement links TRBV30 to TRBJ1-1; the D gene is possibly TRBD1 (5 bases). This TCR came from a woman aged 55-70 years who had been exposed to COVID-19. CDR3 loop: CAWSWAGPTEAFF. DNA of the CDR3: TGTGCCTGGAGTTGGGCAGGGCCCACTGAAGCTTTCTTT. Variable domain in full (rest from reference TRBV30 and TRBJ1-1): SQTIHQWPATLVQPVGSPLSLECTVEGTSNPNLYWYRQAAGRGLQLLFYSVGIGQISSEVPQNLSASRPQDRQFILSSKKLLLSDSGFYLCAWSWAGPTEAFFGQGTRLTVV.